This paragraph reports one T cell receptor (beta chain). This entry comes from a study of T cells after yellow fever vaccination. This CDR3 has 14 residues. V lost 4 bases, J lost 5 bases, and 12 bases lay in between. Per germline, CDR1 KGHSH and CDR2 LQKENI. TCRdb passed the 5' RACE reads through MiXCR, listing each CDR3 protein once. This table holds approximately 300,000 distinct CDR3 sequences, about 10% found once. The sample here was CD4+ T cells sorted from PBMCs, taken 45 days after the yellow fever booster vaccination. The clonotype was recovered from a man between 18 and 29 years old who received the YFV17D yellow fever vaccine. The V and J genes are TRBV18 and TRBJ1-3, with D tentatively TRBD1 (5 bases). Here the CDR3 reads CASSLTVDRNTIYF. CDR3 coding DNA: TGTGCCAGCTCACTGACAGTAGACCGAAACACCATATATTTT.